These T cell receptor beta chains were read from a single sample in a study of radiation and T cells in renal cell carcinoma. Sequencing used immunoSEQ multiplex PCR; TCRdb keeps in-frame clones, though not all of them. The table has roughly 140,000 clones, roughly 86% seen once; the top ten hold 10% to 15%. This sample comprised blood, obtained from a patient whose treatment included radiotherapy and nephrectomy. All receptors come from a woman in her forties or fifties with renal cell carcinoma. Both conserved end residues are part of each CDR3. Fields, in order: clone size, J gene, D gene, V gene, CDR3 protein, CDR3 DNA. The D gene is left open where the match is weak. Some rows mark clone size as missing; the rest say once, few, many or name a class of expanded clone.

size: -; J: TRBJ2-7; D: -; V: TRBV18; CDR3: CASSPPTGGSYEQYF; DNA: TGTGCCAGCTCACCACCGACAGGTGGTTCCTACGAGCAGTACTTC
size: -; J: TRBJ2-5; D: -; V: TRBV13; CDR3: CASSPRHIQETQYF; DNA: TGTGCCAGCAGCCCGCGACACATCCAAGAGACCCAGTACTTC
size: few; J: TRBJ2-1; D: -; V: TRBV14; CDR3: CASSRNQSHEQFF; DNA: TGTGCCAGCAGCCGCAACCAATCCCATGAGCAGTTCTTC
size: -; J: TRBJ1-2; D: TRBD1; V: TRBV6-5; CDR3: CASSSGQGKFGGYTF; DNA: TGTGCCAGCAGTTCGGGACAGGGAAAGTTTGGTGGCTACACCTTC
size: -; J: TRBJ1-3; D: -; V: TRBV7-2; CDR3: CASSFLDVYSGNTIYF; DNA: TGTGCCAGCAGCTTCTTAGACGTCTACTCTGGAAACACCATATATTTT
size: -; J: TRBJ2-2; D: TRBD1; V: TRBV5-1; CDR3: CASSSRTGAGELFF; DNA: TGCGCCAGCAGTTCCCGGACAGGGGCCGGGGAGCTGTTTTTT
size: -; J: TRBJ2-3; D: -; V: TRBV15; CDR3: CATRASRGSTDTQYF; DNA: TGTGCCACCAGAGCTTCCAGGGGCAGCACAGATACGCAGTATTTT
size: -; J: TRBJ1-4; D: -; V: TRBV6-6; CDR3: CASSYDSEKLFF; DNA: TGTGCCAGCAGTTACGACTCTGAAAAACTGTTTTTT
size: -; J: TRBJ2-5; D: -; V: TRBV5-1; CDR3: CASSLVSGQETQYF; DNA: TGCGCCAGCAGCTTGGTTAGCGGACAAGAGACCCAGTACTTC
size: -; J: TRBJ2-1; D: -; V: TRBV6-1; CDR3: CASRGSNTEQFF; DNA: TGTGCCAGCAGGGGTTCTAACACTGAGCAGTTCTTC
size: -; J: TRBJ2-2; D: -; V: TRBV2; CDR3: CASIDQGNTGELFF; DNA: TGTGCCAGCATTGACCAGGGGAACACCGGGGAGCTGTTTTTT
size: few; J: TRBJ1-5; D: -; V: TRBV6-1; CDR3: CASSPWTEGHQPQHF; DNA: TGTGCCAGCAGCCCATGGACGGAGGGGCATCAGCCCCAGCATTTT
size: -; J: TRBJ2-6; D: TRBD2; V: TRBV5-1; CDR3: CASSLATSGGASGANVLTF; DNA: TGCGCCAGCAGCTTGGCTACTAGCGGGGGGGCATCCGGGGCCAACGTCCTGACTTTC
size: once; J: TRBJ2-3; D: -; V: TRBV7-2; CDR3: CASSLRRDSTDTQYF; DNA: TGTGCCAGCAGCTTAAGGAGGGATAGCACAGATACGCAGTATTTT
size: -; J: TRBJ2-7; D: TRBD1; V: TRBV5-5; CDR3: CASSIGTGYYEQYF; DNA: TGTGCCAGCAGCATTGGGACAGGGTACTACGAGCAGTACTTC
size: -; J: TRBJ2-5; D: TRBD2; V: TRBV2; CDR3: CASGRGLDRETQYF; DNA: TGTGCCAGCGGCCGAGGACTAGACCGAGAGACCCAGTACTTC
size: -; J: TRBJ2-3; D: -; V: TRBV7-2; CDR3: CASSSDYIGTDTQYF; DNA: TGTGCCAGCAGCTCGGACTATATCGGCACAGATACGCAGTATTTT
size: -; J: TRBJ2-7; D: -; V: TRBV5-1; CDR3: CASSLIQGGYEQYF; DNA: TGCGCCAGCAGCTTGATCCAGGGTGGATACGAGCAGTACTTC
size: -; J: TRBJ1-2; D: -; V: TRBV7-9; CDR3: CASSFDRLPYGYTF; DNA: TGTGCCAGCAGCTTCGACCGACTACCCTATGGCTACACCTTC
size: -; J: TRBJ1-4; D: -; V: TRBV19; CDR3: CASSIAVQVTEKLFF; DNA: TGTGCCAGTAGTATAGCGGTCCAGGTAACTGAAAAACTGTTTTTT
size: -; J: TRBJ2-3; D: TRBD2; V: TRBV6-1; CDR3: CASSETTSGGTDTQYF; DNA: TGTGCCAGCAGTGAAACAACTAGCGGGGGCACAGATACGCAGTATTTT
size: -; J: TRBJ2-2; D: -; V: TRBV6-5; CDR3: CASSPQGSAGELFF; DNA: TGTGCCAGCAGTCCCCAGGGTTCGGCCGGGGAGCTGTTTTTT
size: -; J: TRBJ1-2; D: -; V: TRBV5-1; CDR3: CASSSSGGNYGYTF; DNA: TGCGCCAGCAGCAGCTCCGGCGGTAACTATGGCTACACCTTC
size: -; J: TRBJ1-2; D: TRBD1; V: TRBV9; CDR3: CASSRITLGTATYGYTF; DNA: TGTGCCAGCAGCCGGATAACCCTCGGGACAGCTACTTATGGCTACACCTTC
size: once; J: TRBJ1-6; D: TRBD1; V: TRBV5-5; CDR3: CASSPGQRPNSPLHF; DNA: TGTGCCAGCAGTCCGGGACAGCGCCCTAATTCACCCCTCCACTTT
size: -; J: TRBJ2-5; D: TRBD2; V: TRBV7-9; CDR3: CASSLGTSGEETQYF; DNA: TGTGCCAGCAGCTTAGGGACTAGCGGGGAAGAGACCCAGTACTTC
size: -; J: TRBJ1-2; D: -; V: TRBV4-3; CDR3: CASSRGTLEGGYTF; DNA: TGCGCCAGCAGCCGCGGGACCCTCGAGGGAGGCTACACCTTC
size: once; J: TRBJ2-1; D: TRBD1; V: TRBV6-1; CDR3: CASTADRGIYNEQFF; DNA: TGTGCCAGCACTGCTGACAGGGGCATTTACAATGAGCAGTTCTTC
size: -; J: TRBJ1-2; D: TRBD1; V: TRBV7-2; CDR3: CASSLGTGGYGYTF; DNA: TGTGCCAGCAGCTTGGGGACAGGGGGCTATGGCTACACCTTC
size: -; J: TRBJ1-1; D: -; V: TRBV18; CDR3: CASSPGENTEAFF; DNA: TGTGCCAGCTCACCCGGAGAGAACACTGAAGCTTTCTTT
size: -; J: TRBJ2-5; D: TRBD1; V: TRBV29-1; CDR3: CSALGTGQETQYF; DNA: TGCAGCGCACTAGGGACAGGACAAGAGACCCAGTACTTC
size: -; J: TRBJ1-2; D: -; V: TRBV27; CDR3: CASSLRGQSNYGYTF; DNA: TGTGCCAGCAGTTTACGGGGGCAGTCTAACTATGGCTACACCTTC
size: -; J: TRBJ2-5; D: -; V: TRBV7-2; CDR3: CASSPRRSFETQYF; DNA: TGTGCCAGCAGCCCACGTCGATCTTTTGAGACCCAGTACTTC
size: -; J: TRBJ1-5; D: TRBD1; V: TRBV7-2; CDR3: CASSLVGQGATQPQHF; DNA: TGTGCCAGCAGCTTAGTCGGGCAGGGGGCTACTCAGCCCCAGCATTTT
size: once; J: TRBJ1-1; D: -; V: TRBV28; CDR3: CATRANSEAFF; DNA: TGTGCCACCCGAGCTAATAGTGAAGCTTTCTTT
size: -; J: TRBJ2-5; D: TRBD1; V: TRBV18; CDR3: CASSLISGQGPQETQYF; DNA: TGTGCCAGCTCCCTCATAAGCGGACAGGGGCCCCAAGAGACCCAGTACTTC
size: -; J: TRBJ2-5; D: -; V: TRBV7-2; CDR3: CASRKVPRQETQYF; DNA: TGTGCCAGCAGAAAAGTACCCCGCCAAGAGACCCAGTACTTC
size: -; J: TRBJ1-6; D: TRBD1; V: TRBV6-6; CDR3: CASTNRGQAVMVLHF; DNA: TGTGCCAGCACCAACAGGGGACAGGCCGTTATGGTCCTCCACTTT
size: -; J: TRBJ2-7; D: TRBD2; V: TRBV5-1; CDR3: CASSLEGTSFYEQYF; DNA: TGCGCCAGCAGCTTGGAAGGGACTAGCTTCTACGAGCAGTACTTC
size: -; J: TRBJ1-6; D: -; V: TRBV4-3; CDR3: CASSQFTGSSYNSPLHF; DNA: TGCGCCAGCAGCCAGTTCACAGGGAGCTCCTATAATTCACCCCTCCACTTT
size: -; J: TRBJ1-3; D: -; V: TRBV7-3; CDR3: CASSLGPGNTIYF; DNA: TGTGCCAGCAGCTTAGGACCCGGAAACACCATATATTTT
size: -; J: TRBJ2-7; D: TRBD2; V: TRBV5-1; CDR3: CASSPASGSYEQYF; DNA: TGCGCCAGCAGCCCTGCTAGCGGGAGCTACGAGCAGTACTTC
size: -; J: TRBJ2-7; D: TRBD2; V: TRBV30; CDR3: CAWRSYNSLTSGGAPYEQYF; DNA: TGTGCCTGGAGGTCGTATAACTCCTTGACTAGCGGGGGGGCACCCTACGAGCAGTACTTC
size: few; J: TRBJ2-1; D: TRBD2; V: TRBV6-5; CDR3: CASSYLGTSGGYEQFF; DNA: TGTGCCAGCAGTTATCTTGGGACTAGCGGGGGGTATGAGCAGTTCTTC
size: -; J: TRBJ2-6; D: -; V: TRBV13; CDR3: CASSLADPGANVLTF; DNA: TGTGCCAGCAGTCTTGCTGACCCGGGGGCCAACGTCCTGACTTTC
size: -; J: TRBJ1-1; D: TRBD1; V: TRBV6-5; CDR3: CASSYGDRSYAFF; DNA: TGTGCCAGCAGTTACGGGGACAGGTCTTATGCTTTCTTT
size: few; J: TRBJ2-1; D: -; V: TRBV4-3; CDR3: CASLWPTYNEQFF; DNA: TGCGCCAGCCTGTGGCCTACCTACAATGAGCAGTTCTTC
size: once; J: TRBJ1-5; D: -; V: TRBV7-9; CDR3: CASSLDSNQPQHF; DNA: TGTGCCAGCAGCTTAGACAGTAATCAGCCCCAGCATTTT
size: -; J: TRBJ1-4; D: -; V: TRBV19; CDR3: CASSMRNEKLFF; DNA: TGTGCCAGTAGTATGAGGAATGAAAAACTGTTTTTT
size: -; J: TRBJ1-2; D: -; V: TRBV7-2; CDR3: CASSPEGTYGYTF; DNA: TGTGCCAGCAGCCCAGAGGGCACCTATGGCTACACCTTC
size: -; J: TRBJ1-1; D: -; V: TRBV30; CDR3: CAWSVPSLEAFF; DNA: TGTGCCTGGAGTGTACCGTCCCTAGAAGCTTTCTTT
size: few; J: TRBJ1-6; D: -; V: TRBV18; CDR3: CASSPSPESSYNSPLHF; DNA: TGTGCCAGCTCACCCTCACCGGAGAGCTCCTATAATTCACCCCTCCACTTT
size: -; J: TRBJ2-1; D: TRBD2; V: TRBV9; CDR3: CASSVVAGGNNEQFF; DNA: TGTGCCAGCAGCGTAGTGGCGGGGGGCAACAATGAGCAGTTCTTC
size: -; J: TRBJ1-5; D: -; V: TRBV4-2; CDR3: CASSQDRASNQPQHF; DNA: TGTGCCAGCAGCCAAGACAGGGCGAGCAATCAGCCCCAGCATTTT
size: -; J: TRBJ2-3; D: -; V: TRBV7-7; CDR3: CASSLFSTDTQYF; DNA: TGTGCTAGCAGCTTATTTAGCACAGATACGCAGTATTTT
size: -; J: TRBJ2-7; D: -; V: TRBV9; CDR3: CASSGRDTPSYEQYF; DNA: TGTGCCAGCAGCGGCCGGGACACACCCTCCTACGAGCAGTACTTC
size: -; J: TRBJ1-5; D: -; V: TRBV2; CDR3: CASSELGKSNQPQHF; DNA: TGTGCCAGCAGTGAATTGGGTAAAAGCAATCAGCCCCAGCATTTT
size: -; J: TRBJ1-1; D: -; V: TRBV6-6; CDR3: CASNTRRGNTEAFF; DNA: TGTGCCAGCAACACCCGCAGGGGGAACACTGAAGCTTTCTTT
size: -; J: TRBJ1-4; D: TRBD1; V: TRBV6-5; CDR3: CASGPGQEHEKLFF; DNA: TGTGCCAGCGGACCGGGACAGGAGCATGAAAAACTGTTTTTT
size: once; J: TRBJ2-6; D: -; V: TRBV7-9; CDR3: CASSLAADWEWSGANVLTF; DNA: TGTGCCAGCAGCTTGGCTGCAGACTGGGAATGGTCTGGGGCCAACGTCCTGACTTTC